One sample yielded the 21 T cell receptor beta chains listed below, sequenced in a study of blood T cell repertoires in COVID-19 (dated by TCRdb to between 2020 and 2021). Libraries were made using the immunoSEQ multiplex PCR assay. In its TCRdb copy, this immuneACCESS table keeps in-frame sequences only and misses some clones. Where compared with another copy, unresolved V genes explain less than half of these, and the others have no known cause. The sample includes 170,000 or so clones, with about 89% observed a single time. Under 2% of the sample belongs to the ten largest clones. The sequenced material came from peripheral blood. The receptors here all came from a man between 18 and 35 years old who had recovered from COVID-19.

The chain uses TRBV28 and TRBJ1-5; D might be TRBD1 (5 bases). Between the trimmed V and J ends, which lost 2 bases and 4 bases, there was a span of 12 bases. Germline V gene sequence: CDR1 MDHEN, CDR2 SYDVKM. The CDR3 has 15 amino acids. The CDR3, as DNA: TGTGCCAGCAGTTTAAGGGGCGCAGCAAATCAGCCCCAGCATTTT. Protein sequence: CASSLRGAANQPQHF.

The chain employs TRBV3-1 (or the pseudogene TRBV3-2) and TRBJ1-5; a weak D match, TRBD1 (5 bases). Germline lookup yields CDR1 LGHDT and CDR2 YNNKEL (reference sequence). The CDR3 runs to 14 residues. Between the trimmed V and J ends, which lost 5 bases and 2 bases, there was a span of 10 bases. This chain's CDR3 is CASSSGWGNQPQHF. CDR3 nucleotides: TGTGCCAGCAGCTCAGGGTGGGGCAATCAGCCCCAGCATTTT.

V usage is TRBV5-4 and J usage is TRBJ2-7, with a weak D call TRBD2 (6 bases). CDR1 and CDR2 (germline): SGHNT, YYREEE (reference sequence). Trimming removed 2 bases from V and 0 bases from J, with 9 bases in between. CDR3 length equals 14 residues. CDR3 in amino acids: CASSFDGGSYEQYF. The CDR3 coding sequence is TGTGCCAGCAGCTTTGACGGGGGCTCCTACGAGCAGTACTTC.

A few counts support this clone. This rearrangement joins TRBV19 to TRBJ2-1, with D maybe TRBD2 (5 bases). This CDR3 is 13 amino acids long. Germline V gives CDR1 LNHDA, CDR2 SQIVND (reference sequence). Trimming removed 3 bases from V and 3 bases from J, with 6 bases in between. The CDR3 sequence is CASSIDYYNEQFF. The CDR3 bases are TGTGCCAGTAGTATCGACTACTACAATGAGCAGTTCTTC.

The rearrangement uses TRBV30 and TRBJ2-7; a possible D gene is TRBD2 (5 bases). The germline CDR1 and CDR2 sequences are GTSNPN and SVGIG (reference sequence). The CDR3 has 14 residues. Trimming cost V 3 bases and J 2 bases, with 14 bases left between them. The CDR3 region is CAWSKPGVAYEQYF. Written as DNA, the CDR3 is TGTGCCTGGAGCAAACCCGGGGTAGCCTACGAGCAGTACTTC. The variable domain in full, completed from reference TRBV30 and TRBJ2-7, reads SQTIHQWPATLVQPVGSPLSLECTVEGTSNPNLYWYRQAAGRGLQLLFYSVGIGQISSEVPQNLSASRPQDRQFILSSKKLLLSDSGFYLCAWSKPGVAYEQYFGPGTRLTVT.

The rearrangement links TRBV5-1 to TRBJ2-3; TRBD2 matches at 9 bases. The CDR3 length is 16 residues. Unmatched junction bases numbered 11, after V lost 5 bases and J lost 4 bases. Germline lookup yields CDR1 SGHRS and CDR2 YFSETQ. The CDR3 region has the DNA TGCGCCAGCAGACCCGCGGGAGGGTATAGTGCAGATACGCAGTATTTT. Residues: CASRPAGGYSADTQYF.

This chain uses TRBV7-9 with TRBJ1-2; D gene uncertain. The CDR3 runs 12 residues. CDR1 is SEHNR, CDR2 FQNEAQ, per germline (reference sequence). The V end lost 5 bases, the J end lost 3 bases, and 7 bases lay between the germline ends. The chain's CDR3 is CASSQDYYGYTF. The CDR3 coding sequence is TGTGCCAGCAGCCAAGACTACTATGGCTACACCTTC.

The chain links TRBV5-5 to TRBJ1-2; no clear D. CDR1 is SGHKS and CDR2 is YYEKEE in the germline V gene (reference sequence). V was pared by 4 bases and J by 4 bases, with 14 bases between. The CDR3 extends over 14 amino acids. CDR3 in DNA: TGTGCCAGCAGCCACGACCGGGAGAGCTATGGCTACACCTTC. Translated: CASSHDRESYGYTF.

The V gene is TRBV5-1, the J gene TRBJ2-7; TRBD2 matches at 10 bases. The CDR3 extends over 16 amino acids. The V gene's germline CDR1 is SGHRS and CDR2 YFSETQ. V lost 0 bases to trimming and J lost 2 bases; unmatched junction nucleotides: 5. The CDR3 nucleotides are TGCGCCAGCAGCTTGGGATCTAGCGGGAGCACCTACGAGCAGTACTTC. Its translation is CASSLGSSGSTYEQYF.

The rearrangement joins TRBV19 to TRBJ2-3, with TRBD2 as a possible D gene (6 bases). V was pared by 7 bases and J by 5 bases, with 16 bases between. Looked up from germline, CDR1 is LNHDA and CDR2 is SQIVND (reference sequence). This CDR3 region has 14 residues. The DNA of the CDR3 is TGTGCCAGTAATGGCCGGGGACTCAAAGATACGCAGTATTTT. This encodes CASNGRGLKDTQYF.

The chain joins TRBV5-4 to TRBJ1-3; 11 bases are shared with TRBD1. Looked up from germline, CDR1 is SGHNT and CDR2 is YYREEE (reference sequence). J lost 2 bases, V lost 4 bases, and 5 bases had no gene match. This CDR3 contains 16 residues. CDR3: CASSLGQGAAGNTIYF. The CDR3 DNA reads as TGTGCCAGCAGCCTAGGACAGGGGGCGGCTGGAAACACCATATATTTT.

The chain recombines TRBV6-6 with TRBJ2-7; D may be TRBD1 (6 bases). V was pared by 6 bases and J by 5 bases, with 17 bases between. The CDR3 loop spans 14 amino acids. The germline V gene has CDR1 MNHNY and CDR2 SVGAGI (reference sequence). The CDR3 DNA is TGTGCCAGCAGGTTGAAGGGGGAGTTCCACGAGCAGTACTTC. Protein product: CASRLKGEFHEQYF.

The V call is TRBV6-5, the J call TRBJ2-3; 9 nucleotides align to TRBD1. CDR3 size: 14 residues. The J segment lost 6 bases and the V segment lost 6 bases, leaving 7 bases of the junction unmatched. Germline CDR1 and CDR2: MNHEY and SVGAGI. In nucleotides, the CDR3 is TGTGCCAGCAGCCGGGACAGGGTCGACGATACGCAGTATTTT. This encodes CASSRDRVDDTQYF.

J is TRBJ2-1 and V is TRBV29-1; TRBD2 matches at 9 bases. The CDR3 is 12 amino acids. CDR1 and CDR2 from the germline V gene are SQVTM and ANQGSEA. J lost 10 bases, V lost 7 bases, and 8 bases had no gene match. The CDR3 loop reads CSAYSGRREQFF. The CDR3, as DNA: TGCAGCGCGTATAGCGGGAGAAGGGAGCAGTTCTTC.

The chain couples TRBV24-1 to TRBJ2-7; the match to TRBD1 covers 9 bases. The CDR3 consists of 15 residues. V lost 7 bases to trimming and J lost 6 bases; unmatched junction nucleotides: 12. Germline V gene data show CDR1 as KGHDR and CDR2 as SFDVKD. This chain's CDR3 is CATSQSGTGLSEQYF. In DNA form, the CDR3 reads TGTGCCACCAGCCAATCTGGGACAGGGCTATCCGAGCAGTACTTC.

This chain joins TRBV6-5 and TRBJ2-7; tentative D call: TRBD2 (5 bases). The V and J ends lost 6 bases and 2 bases respectively, with 14 bases between them. Germline assignment: CDR1 MNHEY and CDR2 SVGAGI. This CDR3 contains 14 residues. Written as DNA, the CDR3 is TGTGCCAGCAGCCGCCGGGATAGCACCTACGAGCAGTACTTC. It translates to CASSRRDSTYEQYF.

The rearrangement uses TRBV4-3 and TRBJ1-6; tentatively, D is TRBD1 (6 bases). CDR3 length equals 14 residues. V was clipped by 4 bases and J by 4 bases, with 8 bases between them. Looked up from germline, CDR1 is LGHNA and CDR2 is YSLEER. The chain's CDR3 is CASSPDSYNSPLHF. The DNA for the CDR3 is TGCGCCAGCAGCCCGGACAGTTATAATTCACCCCTCCACTTT.

V is TRBV11-3 and J is TRBJ1-1; D is undetermined. V lost 4 bases to trimming and J lost 5 bases, with 11 bases between them. Germline loops: CDR1 SGHNT, CDR2 YENEEA. The length of the CDR3 is 13 residues. The CDR3 spells CASSSGGRTEAFF. The DNA for the CDR3 is TGTGCCAGCAGCTCTGGCGGAAGAACTGAAGCTTTCTTT.

The chain has TRBV28 and TRBJ2-7, with D possibly being TRBD1 (6 bases). Germline lookup yields CDR1 MDHEN and CDR2 SYDVKM. CDR3 length equals 14 residues. V was pared by 5 bases and J by 2 bases, with 13 bases between. The CDR3 DNA reads as TGTGCCAGCAGTCTGCCGGGACAAACCTACGAGCAGTACTTC. Encoded protein: CASSLPGQTYEQYF.

The chain is built from TRBV7-9 and TRBJ2-5; D remains ambiguous. The CDR3 sequence is 13 residues long. The V gene's germline CDR1 is SEHNR and CDR2 FQNEAQ (reference sequence). Trimming took 11 bases from V and 5 from J, leaving 18 bases between them. The CDR3 sequence is CAAARGSHETQYF. CDR3 sequence (DNA): TGTGCCGCAGCCCGTGGTAGCCATGAGACCCAGTACTTC.

The chain couples TRBV19 to TRBJ2-2, with D possibly being TRBD1 (5 bases). The germline V gene has CDR1 LNHDA and CDR2 SQIVND (reference sequence). This CDR3 spans 15 amino acids. Trimming left V 7 bases short and J 6 bases short, with 18 bases between. The CDR3 region is CASNRPAQSAGELFF. For the CDR3, the DNA is TGTGCCAGTAACAGGCCGGCACAGTCCGCCGGGGAGCTGTTTTTT.